This paragraph covers one TCR beta chain sequence. The CDR3 length is 12 residues. Trimming at V came to 3 bases and at J to 5 bases, leaving 0 bases not matched to a gene. Looked up from germline, CDR1 is MNHNS and CDR2 is SASEGT. This record belongs to a study of T cell responses to AZD1222 COVID-19 vaccine. Measured with immunoSEQ multiplex PCR; TCRdb has only the in-frame clones, and not every one. The sample lists 100,000 to 150,000 clones, around 85% seen once, with 4.4% in the top ten. The sequence was collected from an adult who received the AZD1222 COVID-19 vaccine. J is TRBJ2-7 and V is TRBV6-1; TRBD1 matches at 8 bases. This material consisted of peripheral blood, taken 28 days after the second AZD1222 dose. The CDR3 nucleotides read TGTGCCAGCAGTGAGACAGGGGACGAGCAGTACTTC. Its translation is CASSETGDEQYF.